This T cell receptor (beta chain) stems from a study of blood T cells in healthy people across ages. On the study more broadly: Capture by template switching was about one barcoded beta molecule per two T cells.

As to this clonotype: The antigen remains unidentified.

Study-level points and caveats: Those diversity estimates obtained from one million T cells were thought to be underestimates. Long-lived donors had more naive CD4+ cells and higher diversity than aged donors.

PCR was performed a second time for roughly 7 to 12 cycles using a sample-barcoded 5' primer and a J-beta primer mix. One entry per CDR3 protein, called by TCRdb with MiXCR from the 5' RACE reads. This sample has fewer than 2 million distinct CDR3 sequences, with approximately 39% found just once. The CDR3 loop spans 14 amino acids. Trimming removed 2 bases at V and 4 bases at J, with 10 bases between. Germline CDR1 SGHVS, CDR2 FNYEAQ. Sequenced input: blood. The chain links TRBV7-6 to TRBJ2-3; unclear D gene. The receptor was isolated from a human donor in good health. The CDR3, as DNA: TGTGCCAGCAGCTTACTAGAGTCCCCAGATACGCAGTATTTT. This encodes CASSLLESPDTQYF.